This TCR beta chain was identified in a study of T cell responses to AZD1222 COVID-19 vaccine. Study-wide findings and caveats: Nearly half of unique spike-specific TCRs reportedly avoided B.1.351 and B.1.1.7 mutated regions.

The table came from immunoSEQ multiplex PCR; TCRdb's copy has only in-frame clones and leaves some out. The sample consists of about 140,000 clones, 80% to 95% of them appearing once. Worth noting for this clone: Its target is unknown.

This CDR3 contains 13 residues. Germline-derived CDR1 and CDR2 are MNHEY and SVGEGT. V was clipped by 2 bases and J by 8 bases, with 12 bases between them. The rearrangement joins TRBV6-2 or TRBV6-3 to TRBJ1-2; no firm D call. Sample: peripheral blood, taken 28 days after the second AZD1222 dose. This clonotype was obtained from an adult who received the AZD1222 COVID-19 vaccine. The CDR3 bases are TGTGCCAGCAGTTACGGTGTAGCGAGAGGCTACACCTTC. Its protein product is CASSYGVARGYTF.